This entry is about one TCR beta chain. Deletions cut 6 bases from V and 2 bases from J, with 15 bases between. The CDR3 spans 15 residues. Per germline, CDR1 SGHRS and CDR2 YFSETQ. These data are taken from a study of blood T cell repertoires in COVID-19. This table comes from immunoSEQ multiplex PCR, and its TCRdb copy is limited to in-frame clones, with some not included. The profile shows about 310,000 clones, approximately 86% of them singletons. The chain employs TRBV5-1 and TRBJ2-1, with D unresolved. The clonotype was recovered from a man aged 18 to 29 with active or convalescent COVID-19. The material sequenced was peripheral blood. The CDR3 protein is CASNQLAGTYNEQFF. The CDR3 DNA follows: TGCGCCAGCAATCAGTTGGCAGGCACCTACAATGAGCAGTTCTTC.